This T cell receptor (beta chain) derives from a study of blood T cells in healthy people across ages. V was clipped by 6 bases and J by 8 bases, with 10 bases between them. The germline gives CDR1 SNHLY, CDR2 FYNNEI. The CDR3 runs to 11 residues. PCR was performed a second time for 7 to 11 cycles using a sample-barcoded 5' primer and a J-beta primer mix. A single record per CDR3 protein comes from TCRdb applying MiXCR to the 5' RACE reads. Altogether about 1 million distinct CDR3 sequences are present, 40% to 50% being singletons, with the ten largest covering approximately 17%. The chain is built from TRBV2 and TRBJ1-2; D is ambiguous. This receptor was obtained from an older woman in good health. Sequencing was performed on blood. This CDR3 is CASRFFGGYTF. The CDR3, as DNA: TGTGCCAGCAGGTTTTTCGGGGGCTACACCTTC. Combining the CDR3 with reference TRBV2 and TRBJ1-2 gives the whole variable domain EPEVTQTPSHQVTQMGQEVILRCVPISNHLYFYWYRQILGQKVEFLVSFYNNEISEKSEIFDDQFSVERPDGSNFTLKIRSTKLEDSAMYFCASRFFGGYTFGSGTRLTVV.